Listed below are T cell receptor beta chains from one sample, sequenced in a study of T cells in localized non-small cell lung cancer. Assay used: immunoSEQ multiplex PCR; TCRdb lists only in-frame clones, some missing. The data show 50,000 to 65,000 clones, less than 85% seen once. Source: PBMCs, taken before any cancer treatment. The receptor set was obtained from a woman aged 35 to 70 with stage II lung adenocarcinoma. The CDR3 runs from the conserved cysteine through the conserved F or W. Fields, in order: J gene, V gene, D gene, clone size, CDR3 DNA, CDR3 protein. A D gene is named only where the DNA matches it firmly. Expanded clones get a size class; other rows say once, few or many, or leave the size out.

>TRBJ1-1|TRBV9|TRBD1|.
TGTGCCAGCAGCCCCGATCTCGGACAGGGGGCCACTGAAGCTTTCTTT
CASSPDLGQGATEAFF
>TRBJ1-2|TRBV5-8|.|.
TGTGCCAGCAGCACCTGGGGCCCAGGGAAGGATGGCTACACCTTC
CASSTWGPGKDGYTF
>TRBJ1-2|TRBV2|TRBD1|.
TGTGCCAGCAGTGGAGTTTTACTCCGTGGACAGGGTGAATATGGCTACACCTTC
CASSGVLLRGQGEYGYTF
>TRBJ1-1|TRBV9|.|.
TGTGCCAGCAGCCCTAGGGGGACCATATCTATGACTGAAGCTTTCTTT
CASSPRGTISMTEAFF
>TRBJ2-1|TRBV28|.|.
TGTGCCAGCAGATCCCTGGTTACGGGGGTCGTTTTGGGGCAGTTCTTC
CASRSLVTGVVLGQFF
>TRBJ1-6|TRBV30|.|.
TGTGCCTGGAGTGTCCTCTCGGGCTTGAATTCACCCCTCCACTTT
CAWSVLSGLNSPLHF
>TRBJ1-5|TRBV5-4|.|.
TGTGCCAGCAGCTTCTACAATCAGCCCCAGCATTTT
CASSFYNQPQHF
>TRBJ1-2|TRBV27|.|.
TGTGCCAGCAGTTTAGACAGCGGACTCAATGGCTACACCTTC
CASSLDSGLNGYTF
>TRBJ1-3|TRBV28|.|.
TGTGCCAGCAGCTTCTTCAGGGGAAGCTCTGGAAACACCATATATTTT
CASSFFRGSSGNTIYF
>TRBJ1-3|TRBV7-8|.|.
TGTGCCAGCAGCTTAGACTCTGGAAACACCATATATTTT
CASSLDSGNTIYF
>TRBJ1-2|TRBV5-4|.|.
TGTGCCAGCAGCCTTATGGGGGAGGGGGAGTATGGCTACACCTTC
CASSLMGEGEYGYTF
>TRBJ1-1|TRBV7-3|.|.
TGTGCCAGCAGCTTAGGAGGGACCATGAACACTGAAGCTTTCTTT
CASSLGGTMNTEAFF
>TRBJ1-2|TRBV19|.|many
TGTGCCAGCTCGATAGCGGGCCGGGGATTGGGCTATGGCTACACCTTC
CASSIAGRGLGYGYTF
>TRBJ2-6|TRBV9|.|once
TGTGCCAGCAGCGTAGAAAACGAAGCGGGACAATGGAGCTCTGGGGCCAACGTCCTGACTTTC
CASSVENEAGQWSSGANVLTF
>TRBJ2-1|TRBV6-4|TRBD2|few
TGTGCCAGCAGTACTAGCGGCAGCTCCTACAATGAGCAGTTCTTC
CASSTSGSSYNEQFF
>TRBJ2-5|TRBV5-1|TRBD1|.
TGCGCCAGCAGCTCGTCCCAGGGGGCGTGGGAGACCCAGTACTTC
CASSSSQGAWETQYF
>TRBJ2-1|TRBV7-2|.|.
TGTGCCAGCAGCTTAGGGTCCAACCTGGGCAATGAGCAGTTCTTC
CASSLGSNLGNEQFF
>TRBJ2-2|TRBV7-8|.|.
TGTGCCAGCAGCTTGGGAGGGACATCCTCGGCGTTGGACACCGGGGAGCTGTTTTTT
CASSLGGTSSALDTGELFF
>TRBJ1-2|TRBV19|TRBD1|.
TGTGCCAGCCTCAGACAGGGGCTACCCGAGGGAGATGGCTACACCTTC
CASLRQGLPEGDGYTF
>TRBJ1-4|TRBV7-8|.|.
TGTGCCAGTAGAGGAGAAGAAAAACTGTTTTTT
CASRGEEKLFF
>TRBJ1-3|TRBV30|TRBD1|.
TGTGCCTGGAGCGCCTTACGGGACAGGGGATTTGGAAACACCATATATTTT
CAWSALRDRGFGNTIYF
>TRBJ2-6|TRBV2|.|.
TGTGCCAGCAGTGACCGCTCCTCTGGGGCCAACGTCCTGACTTTC
CASSDRSSGANVLTF
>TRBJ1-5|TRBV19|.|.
TGTGCCAGTAGTATTGGGGTTTTTAGCAATCAGCCCCAGCATTTT
CASSIGVFSNQPQHF
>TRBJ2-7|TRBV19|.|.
TGTGCCAGTAGTATTACCAAGACAGGAAGATCCTACGAGCAGTACTTC
CASSITKTGRSYEQYF
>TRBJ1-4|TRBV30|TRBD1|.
TGTGCCATTATTTTGAGGGGGCGCCGGGATGCTAATGAAAAACTGTTTTTT
CAIILRGRRDANEKLFF
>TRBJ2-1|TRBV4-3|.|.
TGCGCCAGCAGCCGGGGTCCTGAGGAACCCTACAATGAGCAGTTCTTC
CASSRGPEEPYNEQFF
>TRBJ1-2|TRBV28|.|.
TGTGCCAGCAGTACGGGTACGAGGGGCTACACCTTC
CASSTGTRGYTF
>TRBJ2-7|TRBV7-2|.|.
TGTGCCAGCAGCTCTAAACTGGGATCGGCAAAACTGAAGGAGCAGTACTTC
CASSSKLGSAKLKEQYF
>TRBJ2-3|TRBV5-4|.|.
TGTGCCAGCAGCTCCCAGGGGTCGACAGATACGCAGTATTTT
CASSSQGSTDTQYF
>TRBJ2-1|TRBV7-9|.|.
TGTGCCAGCAGCCGAACCCAGGGCCGTGAGCAGTTCTTC
CASSRTQGREQFF
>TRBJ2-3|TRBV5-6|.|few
TGTGCCAGCAGCTCCATCGGCACAGATACGCAGTATTTT
CASSSIGTDTQYF
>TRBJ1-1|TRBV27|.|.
TGTGCCAGCAGTTTATTTCAGGGGTTCACTGAAGCTTTCTTT
CASSLFQGFTEAFF
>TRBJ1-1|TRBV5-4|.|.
TGTGCCAGCAGCTTGGATTGGGGATACACTGAAGCTTTCTTT
CASSLDWGYTEAFF
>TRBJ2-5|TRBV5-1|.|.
TGCGCCAGCAGCTCGGTCAAGGGGGGAGAGACCCAGTACTTC
CASSSVKGGETQYF
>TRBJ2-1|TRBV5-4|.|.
TGTGCCAGCAAGGTGGCTACCACCTACAATGAGCAGTTCTTC
CASKVATTYNEQFF
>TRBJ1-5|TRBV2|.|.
TGTGCCAGCAGTCCAACGAGGGGGGGCAATCAGCCCCAGCATTTT
CASSPTRGGNQPQHF
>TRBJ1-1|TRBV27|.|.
TGTGCCAGCACGCCTCCAATAACGGTTAGGGGGGTTAACACTGAAGCTTTCTTT
CASTPPITVRGVNTEAFF
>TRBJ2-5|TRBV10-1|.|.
TGCGCCAGCAGTGAGTCGGGGAAAGAGACCCAGTACTTC
CASSESGKETQYF
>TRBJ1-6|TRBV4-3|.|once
TGCGCCAGCAGCCAAGAGGGGGGTGGGTCACCCCTCCACTTT
CASSQEGGGSPLHF
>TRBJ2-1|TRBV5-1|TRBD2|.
TGCGCCAGCAGCACTAGCGGGGGGTACAATGAGCAGTTCTTC
CASSTSGGYNEQFF
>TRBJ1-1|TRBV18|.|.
TGTGCCAGCTCACGGGAGGGGTTGAACACTGAAGCTTTCTTT
CASSREGLNTEAFF
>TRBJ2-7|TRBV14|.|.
TGTGCCAGCAGCCAGTCTCAGGGGAGTTACGAGCAGTACTTC
CASSQSQGSYEQYF
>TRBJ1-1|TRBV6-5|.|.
TGTGCCAGCAGTTACTCCAGGACGGGGGTGAACACTGAAGCTTTCTTT
CASSYSRTGVNTEAFF
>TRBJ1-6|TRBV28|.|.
TGTGCCAGCTGGGGTGGGAATTCACCCCTCCACTTT
CASWGGNSPLHF
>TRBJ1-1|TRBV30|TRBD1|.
TGTGCCTGGAGTGCTCCAGACAGGGAGGATTACATGAACACTGAAGCTTTCTTT
CAWSAPDREDYMNTEAFF
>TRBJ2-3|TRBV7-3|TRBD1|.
TGTGCCAGCAGCTTCCGGACAGGGGGAAAAGATACGCAGTATTTT
CASSFRTGGKDTQYF
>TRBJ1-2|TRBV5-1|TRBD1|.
TGCGCCAGCAGCACCCTACCGGGACAGCTAAACTATGGCTACACCTTC
CASSTLPGQLNYGYTF
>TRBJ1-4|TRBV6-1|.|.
TGTGCCAGCAGTGCTACATACGGCGCAACTAATGAAAAACTGTTTTTT
CASSATYGATNEKLFF
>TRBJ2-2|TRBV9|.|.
TGTGCCAGCAGCGCCCCAGCGAACACCGGGGAGCTGTTTTTT
CASSAPANTGELFF
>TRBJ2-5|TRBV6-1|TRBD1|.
TGTGCCAGCAGTACCAGGGACAGGGGACAAGAGACCCAGTACTTC
CASSTRDRGQETQYF
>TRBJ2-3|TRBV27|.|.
TGTGCCAGCAGCCCATGGGAATCTTCTAGCACAGATACGCAGTATTTT
CASSPWESSSTDTQYF
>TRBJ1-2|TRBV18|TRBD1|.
TGTGCCAGCTCACCACAGGACAGGTCAGGAGATGGCTACACCTTC
CASSPQDRSGDGYTF
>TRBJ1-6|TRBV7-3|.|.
TGTGCCAGCAGCTCCTCCGGGACTAGGGGTTCACCCCTCCACTTT
CASSSSGTRGSPLHF
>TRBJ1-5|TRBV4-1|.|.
TGCGCCAGCAGCCCGATTCCTTCGACAGGACGCAATCAGCCCCAGCATTTT
CASSPIPSTGRNQPQHF
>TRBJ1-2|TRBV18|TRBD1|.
TGTGCCAGCTCACCATGGTCGGGACAGGATATTGGCTACACCTTC
CASSPWSGQDIGYTF
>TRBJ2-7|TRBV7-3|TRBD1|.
TGTGCCAGCAGCTTACCGGGACAGGAGGGCGAGCAGTACTTC
CASSLPGQEGEQYF
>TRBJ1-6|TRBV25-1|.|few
TGTGCCAGCACTACCTCCTATAATTCACCCCTCCACTTT
CASTTSYNSPLHF